This entry features one T cell receptor beta chain sequence. The data are from a study of T cell changes during pregnancy in multiple sclerosis. Method: immunoSEQ multiplex PCR; TCRdb's copy keeps in-frame clones and lacks some. The sample shows around 62,000 clones, 90% to 95% of them seen only once. CDR3 length: 16 amino acids. The germline V and J ends were trimmed by 3 bases and 1 base, with 15 bases remaining between them. Germline CDR1 and CDR2: MDHEN and SYDVKM. The sample here was CD8+ T cells from peripheral blood mononuclear cells, taken in the second trimester of pregnancy. The chain has TRBV28 and TRBJ1-1; D remains unclear. This clonotype originated in a female donor with multiple sclerosis, enrolled in a pregnancy study. The CDR3 protein is CASSFIPDITNTEAFF. The CDR3 DNA is TGTGCCAGCAGTTTTATTCCCGACATTACGAACACTGAAGCTTTCTTT. Complete variable domain (other parts from reference TRBV28 and TRBJ1-1): DVKVTQSSRYLVKRTGEKVFLECVQDMDHENMFWYRQDPGLGLRLIYFSYDVKMKEKGDIPEGYSVSREKKERFSLILESASTNQTSMYLCASSFIPDITNTEAFFGQGTRLTVV.